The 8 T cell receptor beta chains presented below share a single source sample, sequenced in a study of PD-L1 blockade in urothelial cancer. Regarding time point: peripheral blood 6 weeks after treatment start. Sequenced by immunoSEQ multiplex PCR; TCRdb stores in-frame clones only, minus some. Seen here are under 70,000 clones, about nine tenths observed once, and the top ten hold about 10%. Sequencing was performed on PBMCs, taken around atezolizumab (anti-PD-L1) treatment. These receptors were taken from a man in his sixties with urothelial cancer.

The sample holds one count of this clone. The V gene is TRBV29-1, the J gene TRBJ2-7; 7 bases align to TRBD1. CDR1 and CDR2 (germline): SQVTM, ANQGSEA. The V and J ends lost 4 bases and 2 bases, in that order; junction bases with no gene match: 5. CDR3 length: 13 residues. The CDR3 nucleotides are TGCAGCGTTGTTGGGACAGTTACCTACGAGCAGTACTTC. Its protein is CSVVGTVTYEQYF.

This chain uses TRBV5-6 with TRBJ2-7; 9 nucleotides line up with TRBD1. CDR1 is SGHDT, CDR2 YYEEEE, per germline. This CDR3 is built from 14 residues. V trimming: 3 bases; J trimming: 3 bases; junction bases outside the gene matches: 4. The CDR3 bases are TGTGCCAGCAGCTCGACGGGACAGGGCTACGAGCAGTACTTC. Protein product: CASSSTGQGYEQYF.

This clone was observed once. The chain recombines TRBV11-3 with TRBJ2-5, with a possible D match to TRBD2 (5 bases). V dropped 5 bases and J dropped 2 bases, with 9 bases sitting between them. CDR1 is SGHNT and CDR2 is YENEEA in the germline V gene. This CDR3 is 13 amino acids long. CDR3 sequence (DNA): TGTGCCAGCAGCAACCGGGGTCAAGAGACCCAGTACTTC. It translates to CASSNRGQETQYF.

The CDR3 spells CASSPRDRGRADTGELFF. CDR3 nucleotide sequence: TGTGCCAGTAGTCCTCGGGACAGGGGGCGCGCGGACACCGGGGAGCTGTTTTTT. This sequence joins TRBV19 and TRBJ2-2, with 12 positions matching TRBD1. This CDR3 has 18 amino acids. V lost 5 bases to trimming and J lost 3 bases; unmatched junction nucleotides: 10. Germline V CDR1 and CDR2: LNHDA, SQIVND (reference sequence). The full variable domain, rest sourced from reference TRBV19 and TRBJ2-2, is DGGITQSPKYLFRKEGQNVTLSCEQNLNHDAMYWYRQDPGQGLRLIYYSQIVNDFQKGDIAEGYSVSREKKESFPLTVTSAQKNPTAFYLCASSPRDRGRADTGELFFGEGSRLTVL.

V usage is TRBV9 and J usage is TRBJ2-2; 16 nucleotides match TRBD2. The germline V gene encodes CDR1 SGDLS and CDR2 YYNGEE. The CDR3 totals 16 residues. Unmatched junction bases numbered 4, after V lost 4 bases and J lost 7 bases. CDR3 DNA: TGTGCCAGCAGCCCGGGACTAGCGGGAGGGATCGGGGAGCTGTTTTTT. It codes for CASSPGLAGGIGELFF.

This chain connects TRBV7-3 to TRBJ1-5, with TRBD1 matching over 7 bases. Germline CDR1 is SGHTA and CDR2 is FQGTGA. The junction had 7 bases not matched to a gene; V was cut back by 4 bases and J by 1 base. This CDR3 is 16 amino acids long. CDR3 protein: CASSYDRAGSNQPQHF. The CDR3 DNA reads TGTGCCAGCAGCTACGACAGGGCCGGGAGCAATCAGCCCCAGCATTTT.

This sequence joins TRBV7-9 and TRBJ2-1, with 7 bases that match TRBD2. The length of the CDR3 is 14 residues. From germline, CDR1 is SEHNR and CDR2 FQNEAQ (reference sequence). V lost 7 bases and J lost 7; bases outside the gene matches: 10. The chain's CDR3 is CASTAWGGSNEQFF. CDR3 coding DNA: TGTGCCAGCACCGCCTGGGGGGGTTCGAATGAGCAGTTCTTC.

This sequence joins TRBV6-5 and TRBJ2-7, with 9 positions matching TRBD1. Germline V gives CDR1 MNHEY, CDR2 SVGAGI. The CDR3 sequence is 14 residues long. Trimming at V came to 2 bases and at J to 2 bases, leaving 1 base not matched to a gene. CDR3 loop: CASSYRTGAYEQYF. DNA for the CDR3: TGTGCCAGCAGTTACAGGACAGGGGCCTACGAGCAGTACTTC.